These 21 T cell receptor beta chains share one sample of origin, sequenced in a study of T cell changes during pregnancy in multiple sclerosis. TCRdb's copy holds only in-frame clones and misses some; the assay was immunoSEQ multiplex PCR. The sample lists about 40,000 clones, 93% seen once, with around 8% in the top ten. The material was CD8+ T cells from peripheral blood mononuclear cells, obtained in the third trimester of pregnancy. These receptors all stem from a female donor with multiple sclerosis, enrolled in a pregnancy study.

In nucleotides, the CDR3 is TGTGCCTGGAGTTGGATGACAGGGGACGGCGCTGAAGCTTTCTTT. The encoded protein is CAWSWMTGDGAEAFF. The V call is TRBV30, the J call TRBJ1-1; 8 bases align to TRBD1. Per germline, CDR1 GTSNPN and CDR2 SVGIG (reference sequence). The CDR3 runs 15 residues. Trimming cost V 2 bases and J 6 bases; bases outside gene matches: 11.

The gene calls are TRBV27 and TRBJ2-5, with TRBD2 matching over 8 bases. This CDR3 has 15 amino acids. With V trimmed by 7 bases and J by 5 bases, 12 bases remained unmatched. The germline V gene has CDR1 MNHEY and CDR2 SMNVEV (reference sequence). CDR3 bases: TGTGCCAGCACCTGGTTCGGGGGGGGAAAGGAGACCCAGTACTTC. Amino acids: CASTWFGGGKETQYF.

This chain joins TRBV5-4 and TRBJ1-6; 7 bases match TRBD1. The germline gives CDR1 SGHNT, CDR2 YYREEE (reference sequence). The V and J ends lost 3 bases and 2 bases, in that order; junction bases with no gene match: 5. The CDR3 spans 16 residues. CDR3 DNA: TGTGCCAGCAGCTCCGACAGGGACCCCTATAATTCACCCCTCCACTTT. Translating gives CASSSDRDPYNSPLHF.

The CDR3 region has the DNA TGTGCCAGCAGCGCCACAGGGATGTTTCAGTTCTTC. Encoded protein: CASSATGMFQFF. The J gene is TRBJ2-1, the V gene TRBV9; weak D call: TRBD1 (6 bases). Germline V gene lookup returns CDR1 SGDLS and CDR2 YYNGEE. Trimming took off 3 bases at V and 13 bases at J, with 14 bases between the two ends. CDR3 length equals 12 residues.

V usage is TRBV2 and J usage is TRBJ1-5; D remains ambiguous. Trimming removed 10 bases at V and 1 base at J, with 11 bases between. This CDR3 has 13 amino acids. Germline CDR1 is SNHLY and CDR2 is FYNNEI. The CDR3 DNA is TGTGCCACTTGGGGAGGGAGCAATCAGCCCCAGCATTTT. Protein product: CATWGGSNQPQHF.

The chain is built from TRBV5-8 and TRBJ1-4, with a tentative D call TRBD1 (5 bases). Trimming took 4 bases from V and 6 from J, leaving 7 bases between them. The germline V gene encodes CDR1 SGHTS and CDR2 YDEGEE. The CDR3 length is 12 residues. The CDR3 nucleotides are TGTGCCAGCAGCATGACAGATGAAAAACTGTTTTTT. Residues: CASSMTDEKLFF.

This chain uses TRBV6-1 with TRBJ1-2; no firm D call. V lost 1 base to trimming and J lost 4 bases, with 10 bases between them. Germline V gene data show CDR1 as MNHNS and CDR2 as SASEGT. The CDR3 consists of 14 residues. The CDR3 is CASSEEAGLYGYTF. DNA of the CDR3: TGTGCCAGCAGTGAAGAAGCAGGACTCTATGGCTACACCTTC.

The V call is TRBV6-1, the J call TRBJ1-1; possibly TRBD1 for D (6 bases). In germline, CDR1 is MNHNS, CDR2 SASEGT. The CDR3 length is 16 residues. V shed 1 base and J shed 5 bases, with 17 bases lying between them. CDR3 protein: CASSEVGRGMGTEAFF. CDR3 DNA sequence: TGTGCCAGCAGTGAAGTTGGGAGGGGGATGGGTACTGAAGCTTTCTTT.

The CDR3 sequence: CASSVRGARSTDTQYF. The CDR3 DNA is TGTGCCAGCAGCGTACGTGGGGCCAGAAGCACAGATACGCAGTATTTT. The chain carries TRBV9 and TRBJ2-3, with D possibly TRBD1 on 5 matching bases. V was clipped by 1 base and J by 0 bases, with 12 bases between them. The germline V gene encodes CDR1 SGDLS and CDR2 YYNGEE. CDR3 length equals 16 residues.

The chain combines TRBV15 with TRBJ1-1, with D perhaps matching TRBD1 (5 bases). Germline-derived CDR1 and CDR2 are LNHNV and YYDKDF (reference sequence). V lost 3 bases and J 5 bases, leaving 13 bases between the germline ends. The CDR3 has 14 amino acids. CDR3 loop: CATSSGMGGTEAFF. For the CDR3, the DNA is TGTGCCACCAGCAGCGGAATGGGGGGAACTGAAGCTTTCTTT.

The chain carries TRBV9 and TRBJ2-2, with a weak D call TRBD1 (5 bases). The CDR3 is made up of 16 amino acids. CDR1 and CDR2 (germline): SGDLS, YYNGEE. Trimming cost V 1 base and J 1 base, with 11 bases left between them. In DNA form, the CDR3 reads TGTGCCAGCAGCGTAAGGGTCCAGGGGAACACCGGGGAGCTGTTTTTT. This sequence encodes CASSVRVQGNTGELFF.

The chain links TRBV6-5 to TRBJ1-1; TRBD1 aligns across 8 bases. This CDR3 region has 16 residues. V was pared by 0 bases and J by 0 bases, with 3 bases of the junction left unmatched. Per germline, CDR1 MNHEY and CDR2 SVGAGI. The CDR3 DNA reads TGTGCCAGCAGTTACTCCCGGGACAGGATGAACACTGAAGCTTTCTTT. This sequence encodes CASSYSRDRMNTEAFF.

As DNA, the CDR3 is TGTGCCAGCATCCCTACAGGGGCAGATACGCAGTATTTT. It translates to CASIPTGADTQYF. The J gene is TRBJ2-3, the V gene TRBV27; TRBD1 agrees at 7 bases. Losses at the gene ends were 7 bases for V and 4 bases for J; bases not matched to a gene: 5. The CDR3 contains 13 residues. Germline V gene lookup returns CDR1 MNHEY and CDR2 SMNVEV (reference sequence).

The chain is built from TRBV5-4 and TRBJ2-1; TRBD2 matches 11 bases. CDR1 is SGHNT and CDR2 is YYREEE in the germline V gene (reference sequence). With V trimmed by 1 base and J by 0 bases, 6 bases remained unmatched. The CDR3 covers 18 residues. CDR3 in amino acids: CASSLLAGGPSSYNEQFF. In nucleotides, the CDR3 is TGTGCCAGCAGCTTGTTAGCGGGGGGGCCGAGCTCCTACAATGAGCAGTTCTTC.

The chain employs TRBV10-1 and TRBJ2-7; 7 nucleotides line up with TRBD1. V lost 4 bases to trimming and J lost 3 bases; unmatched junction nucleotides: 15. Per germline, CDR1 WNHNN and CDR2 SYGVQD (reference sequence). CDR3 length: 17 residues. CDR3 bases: TGCGCCAGCAGTGGGGACAGCCCAAGTGGGTTTTTCTACGAGCAGTACTTC. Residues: CASSGDSPSGFFYEQYF.

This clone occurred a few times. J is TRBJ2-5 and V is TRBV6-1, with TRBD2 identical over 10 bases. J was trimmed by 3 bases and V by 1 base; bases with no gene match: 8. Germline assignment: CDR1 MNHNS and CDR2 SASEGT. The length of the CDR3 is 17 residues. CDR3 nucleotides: TGTGCCAGCAGTGAAGGGGTGGTAGCGGGGGGTGAAGAGACCCAGTACTTC. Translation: CASSEGVVAGGEETQYF.

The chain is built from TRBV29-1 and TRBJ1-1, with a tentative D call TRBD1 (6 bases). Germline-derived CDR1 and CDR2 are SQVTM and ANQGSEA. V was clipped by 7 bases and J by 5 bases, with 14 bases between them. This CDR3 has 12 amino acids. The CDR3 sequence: CSDLQGRTEAFF. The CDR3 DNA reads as TGCAGCGACTTACAGGGTCGGACTGAAGCTTTCTTT.

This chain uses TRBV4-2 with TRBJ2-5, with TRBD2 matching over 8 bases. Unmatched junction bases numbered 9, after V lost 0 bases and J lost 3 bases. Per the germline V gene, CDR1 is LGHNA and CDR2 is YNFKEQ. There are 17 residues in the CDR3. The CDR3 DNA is TGTGCCAGCAGCCAAGAGGTTCCCGGGGGGGCCGAAGAGACCCAGTACTTC. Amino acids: CASSQEVPGGAEETQYF.

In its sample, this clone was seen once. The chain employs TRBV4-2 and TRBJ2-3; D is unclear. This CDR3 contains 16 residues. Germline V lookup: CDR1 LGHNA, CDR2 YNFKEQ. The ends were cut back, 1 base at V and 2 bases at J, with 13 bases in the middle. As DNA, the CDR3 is TGTGCCAGCAGCCAAGTAGCCCCACCACACACAGATACGCAGTATTTT. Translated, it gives CASSQVAPPHTDTQYF.

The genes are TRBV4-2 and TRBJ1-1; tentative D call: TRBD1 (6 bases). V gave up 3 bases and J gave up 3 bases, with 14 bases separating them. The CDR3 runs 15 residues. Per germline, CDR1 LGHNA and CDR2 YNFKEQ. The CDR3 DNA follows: TGTGCCAGCAGCCAGATACAGGGCGAACACACTGAAGCTTTCTTT. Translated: CASSQIQGEHTEAFF.

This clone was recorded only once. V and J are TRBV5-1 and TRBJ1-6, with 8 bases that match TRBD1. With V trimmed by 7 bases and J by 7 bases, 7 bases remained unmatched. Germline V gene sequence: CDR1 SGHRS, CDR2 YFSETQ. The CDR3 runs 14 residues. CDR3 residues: CASDGDRSNSPLHF. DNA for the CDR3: TGCGCCAGCGACGGGGACAGGTCGAATTCACCCCTCCACTTT.